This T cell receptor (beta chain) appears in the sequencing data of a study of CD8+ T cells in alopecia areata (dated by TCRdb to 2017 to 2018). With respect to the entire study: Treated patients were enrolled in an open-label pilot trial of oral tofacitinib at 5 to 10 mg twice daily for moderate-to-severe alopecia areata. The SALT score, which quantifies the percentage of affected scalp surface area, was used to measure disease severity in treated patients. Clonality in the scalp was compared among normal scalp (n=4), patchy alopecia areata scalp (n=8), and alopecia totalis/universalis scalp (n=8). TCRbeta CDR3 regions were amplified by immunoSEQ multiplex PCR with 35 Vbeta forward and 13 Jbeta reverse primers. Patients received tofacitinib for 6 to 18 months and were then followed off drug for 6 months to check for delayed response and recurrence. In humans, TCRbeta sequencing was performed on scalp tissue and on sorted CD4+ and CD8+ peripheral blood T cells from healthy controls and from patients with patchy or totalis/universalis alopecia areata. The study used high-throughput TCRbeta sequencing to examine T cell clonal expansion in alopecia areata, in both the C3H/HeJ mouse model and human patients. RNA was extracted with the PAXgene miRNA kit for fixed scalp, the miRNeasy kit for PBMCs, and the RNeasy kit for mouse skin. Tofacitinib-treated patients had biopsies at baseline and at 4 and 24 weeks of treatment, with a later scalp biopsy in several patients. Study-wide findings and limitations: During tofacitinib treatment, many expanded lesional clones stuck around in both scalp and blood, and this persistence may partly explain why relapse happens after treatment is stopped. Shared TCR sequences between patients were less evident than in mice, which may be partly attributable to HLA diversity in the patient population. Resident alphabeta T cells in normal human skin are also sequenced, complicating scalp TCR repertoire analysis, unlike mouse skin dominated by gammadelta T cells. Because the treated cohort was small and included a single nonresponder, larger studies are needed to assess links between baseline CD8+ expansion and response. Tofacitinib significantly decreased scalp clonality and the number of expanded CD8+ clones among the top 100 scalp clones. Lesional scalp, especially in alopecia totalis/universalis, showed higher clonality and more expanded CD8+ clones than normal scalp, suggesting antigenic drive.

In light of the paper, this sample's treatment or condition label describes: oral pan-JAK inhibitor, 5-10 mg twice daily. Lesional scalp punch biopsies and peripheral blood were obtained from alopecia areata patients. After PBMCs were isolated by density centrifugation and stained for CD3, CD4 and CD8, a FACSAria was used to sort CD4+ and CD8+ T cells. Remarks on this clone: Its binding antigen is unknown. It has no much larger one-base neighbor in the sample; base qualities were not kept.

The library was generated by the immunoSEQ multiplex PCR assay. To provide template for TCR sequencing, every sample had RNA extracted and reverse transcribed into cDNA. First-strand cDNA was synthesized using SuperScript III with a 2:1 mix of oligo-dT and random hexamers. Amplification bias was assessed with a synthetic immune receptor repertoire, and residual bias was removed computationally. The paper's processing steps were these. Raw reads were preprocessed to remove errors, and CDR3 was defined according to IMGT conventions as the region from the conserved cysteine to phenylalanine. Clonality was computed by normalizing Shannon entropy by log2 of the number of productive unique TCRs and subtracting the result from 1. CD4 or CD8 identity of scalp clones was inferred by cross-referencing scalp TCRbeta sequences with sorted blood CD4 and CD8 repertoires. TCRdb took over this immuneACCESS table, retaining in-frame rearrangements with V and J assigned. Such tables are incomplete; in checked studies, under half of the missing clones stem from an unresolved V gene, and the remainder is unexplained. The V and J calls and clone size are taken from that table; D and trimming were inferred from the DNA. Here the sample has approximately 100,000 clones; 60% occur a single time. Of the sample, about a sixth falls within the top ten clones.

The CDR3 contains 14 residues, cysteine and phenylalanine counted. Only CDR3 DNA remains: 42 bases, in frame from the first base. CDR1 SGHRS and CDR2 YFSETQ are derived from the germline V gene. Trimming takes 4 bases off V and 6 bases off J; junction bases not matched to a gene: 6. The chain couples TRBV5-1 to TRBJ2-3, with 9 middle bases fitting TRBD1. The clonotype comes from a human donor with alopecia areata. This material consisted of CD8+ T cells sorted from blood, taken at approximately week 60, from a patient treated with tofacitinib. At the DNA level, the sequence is TGCGCCAGCAGCCCAGGGGACAGGGTGGATACGCAGTATTTT. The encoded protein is CASSPGDRVDTQYF. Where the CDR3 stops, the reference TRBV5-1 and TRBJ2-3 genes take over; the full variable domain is KAGVTQTPRYLIKTRGQQVTLSCSPISGHRSVSWYQQTPGQGLQFLFEYFSETQRNKGNFPGRFSGRQFSNSRSEMNVSTLELGDSALYLCASSPGDRVDTQYFGPGTRLTVL.